The 2 T cell receptor beta chains listed next were all sequenced from one sample in a study of cytomegalovirus exposure and HLA in healthy donors (dated 2017 in TCRdb). Library method: the immunoSEQ multiplex PCR assay. TCRdb obtained this table from immuneACCESS and retained in-frame rearrangements with V and J assigned. These tables miss some clones; where compared with another copy, unresolved V genes account for less than half of the shortfall, and the remainder is unexplained. This sample has roughly 130,000 clones in its table, and just under 90% of those were observed once. The top ten hold about 3.5% of the sample. The sequencing sample was made of PBMCs. Receptors originate from a young man in good health and CMV-seronegative.

The V gene is TRBV7-9, the J gene TRBJ1-6; no firm D call. The CDR3 totals 11 residues. Germline V gene sequence: CDR1 SEHNR, CDR2 FQNEAQ (reference sequence). V was pared by 3 bases and J by 13 bases, with 7 bases between. The CDR3 spells CASSFLGPLHF. Written as DNA, the CDR3 is TGTGCCAGCAGCTTTTTGGGCCCCCTCCACTTT.

The V and J genes are TRBV2 and TRBJ1-5; D might be TRBD1 (5 bases). V lost 0 bases to trimming and J lost 1 base, with 7 bases between them. The CDR3 contains 15 residues. Germline CDR1 is SNHLY and CDR2 is FYNNEI. This CDR3 is CASSEAPGSNQPQHF. CDR3 bases: TGTGCCAGCAGTGAAGCCCCAGGGAGCAATCAGCCCCAGCATTTT.